This T cell receptor (beta chain) emerged from a study of blood T cell repertoires in COVID-19. Study summary: Italy, Spain and the United States were the sources of the convalescent and acute COVID-19 samples. In each case, the material was cDNA or gDNA derived from T cells, B-cell-depleted T cells, or PBMCs.

V lost 1 base and J lost 7, with 13 bases in between. CDR1 and CDR2 from the germline V gene are KGHSH and LQKENI. This CDR3 has 14 residues. Original methodology: Amplification with reference gene primers provided the estimates of nucleated cell counts. TCRdb's table, derived via immunoSEQ multiplex PCR, lists solely in-frame clones and lacks some. V and J calls and clone size are those listed in that table; D and trimming were worked out from the DNA. The sample has 55,000 to 90,000 clones, approximately 86% seen once. The chain employs TRBV18 and TRBJ1-2; D is perhaps TRBD1 (6 bases). Sequenced material: peripheral blood. This TCR came from a woman between 55 and 75 years old with acute or convalescent COVID-19. For the CDR3, the DNA is TGTGCCAGCTCACCACGCGAGGACAGTGGTGGCTACACCTTC. Encoded protein: CASSPREDSGGYTF.